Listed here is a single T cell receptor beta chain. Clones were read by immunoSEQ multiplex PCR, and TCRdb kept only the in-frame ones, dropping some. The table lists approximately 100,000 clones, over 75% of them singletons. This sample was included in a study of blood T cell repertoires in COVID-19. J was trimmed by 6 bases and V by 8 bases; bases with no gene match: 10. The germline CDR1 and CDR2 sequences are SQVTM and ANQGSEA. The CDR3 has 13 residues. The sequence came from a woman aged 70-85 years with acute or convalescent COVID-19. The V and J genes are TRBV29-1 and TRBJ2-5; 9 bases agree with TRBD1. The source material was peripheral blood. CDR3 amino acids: CSHPTGGLKTQYF. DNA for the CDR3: TGCAGCCACCCAACAGGGGGCTTAAAGACCCAGTACTTC. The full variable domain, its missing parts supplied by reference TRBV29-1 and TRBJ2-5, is SAVISQKPSRDICQRGTSLTIQCQVDSQVTMMFWYRQQPGQSLTLIATANQGSEATYESGFVIDKFPISRPNLTFSTLTVSNMSPEDSSIYLCSHPTGGLKTQYFGPGTRLLVL.